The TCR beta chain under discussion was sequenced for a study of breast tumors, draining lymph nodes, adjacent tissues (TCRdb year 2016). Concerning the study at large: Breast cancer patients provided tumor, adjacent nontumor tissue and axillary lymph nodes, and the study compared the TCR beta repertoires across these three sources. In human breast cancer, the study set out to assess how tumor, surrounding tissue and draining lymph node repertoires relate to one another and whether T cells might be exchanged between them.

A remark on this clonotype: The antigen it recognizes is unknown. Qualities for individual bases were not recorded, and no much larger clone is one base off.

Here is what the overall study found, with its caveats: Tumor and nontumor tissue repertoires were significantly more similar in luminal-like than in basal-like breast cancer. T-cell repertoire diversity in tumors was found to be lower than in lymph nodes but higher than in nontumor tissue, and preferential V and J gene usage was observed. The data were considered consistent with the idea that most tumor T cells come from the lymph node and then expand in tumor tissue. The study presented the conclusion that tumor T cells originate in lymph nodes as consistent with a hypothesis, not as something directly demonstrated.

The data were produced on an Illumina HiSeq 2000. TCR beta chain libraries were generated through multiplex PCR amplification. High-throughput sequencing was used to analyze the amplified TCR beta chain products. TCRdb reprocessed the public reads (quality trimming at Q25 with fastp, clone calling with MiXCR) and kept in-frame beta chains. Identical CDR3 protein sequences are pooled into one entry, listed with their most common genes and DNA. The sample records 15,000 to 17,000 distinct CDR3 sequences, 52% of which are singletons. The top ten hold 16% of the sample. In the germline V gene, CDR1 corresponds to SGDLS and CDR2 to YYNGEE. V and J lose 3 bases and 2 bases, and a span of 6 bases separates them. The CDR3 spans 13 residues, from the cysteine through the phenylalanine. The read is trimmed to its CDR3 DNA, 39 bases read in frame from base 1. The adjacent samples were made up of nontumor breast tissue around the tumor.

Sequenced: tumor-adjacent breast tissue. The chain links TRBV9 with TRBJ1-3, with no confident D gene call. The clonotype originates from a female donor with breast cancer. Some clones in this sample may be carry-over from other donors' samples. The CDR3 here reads CASSAGTGNTIYF. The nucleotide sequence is TGTGCCAGCAGCGCCGGGACTGGAAACACCATATATTTT.